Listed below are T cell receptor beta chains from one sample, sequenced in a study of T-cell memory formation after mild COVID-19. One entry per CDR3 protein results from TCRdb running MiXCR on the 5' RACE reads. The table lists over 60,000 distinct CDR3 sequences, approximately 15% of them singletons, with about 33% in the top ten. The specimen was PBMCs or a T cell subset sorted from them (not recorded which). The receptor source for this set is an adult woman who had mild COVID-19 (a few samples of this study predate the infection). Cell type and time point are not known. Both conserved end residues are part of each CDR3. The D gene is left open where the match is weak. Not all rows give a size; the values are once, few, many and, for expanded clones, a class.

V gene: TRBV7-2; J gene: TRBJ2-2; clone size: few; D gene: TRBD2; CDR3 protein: CASSLAPGLPNTGELFF
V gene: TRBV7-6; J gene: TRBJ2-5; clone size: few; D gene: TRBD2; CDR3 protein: CAIRTSGGSLKYF
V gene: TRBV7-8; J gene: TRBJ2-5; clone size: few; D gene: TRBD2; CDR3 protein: CASSSRTSGTWETQYF
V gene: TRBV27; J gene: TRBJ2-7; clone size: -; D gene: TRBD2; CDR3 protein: CASSPLLAGREQYF
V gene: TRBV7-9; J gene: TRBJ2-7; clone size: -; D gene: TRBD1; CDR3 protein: CASSFDRGTYEQYF
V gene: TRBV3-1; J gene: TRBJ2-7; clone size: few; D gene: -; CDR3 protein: CASSQDIEPGYEQYF
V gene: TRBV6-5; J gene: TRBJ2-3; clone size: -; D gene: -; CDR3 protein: CASSYSPLEPLAVF
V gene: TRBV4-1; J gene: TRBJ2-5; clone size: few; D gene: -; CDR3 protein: CASSQHDQGDQYF
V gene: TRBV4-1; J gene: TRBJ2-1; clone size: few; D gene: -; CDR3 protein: CASSHAASLVDEQFF
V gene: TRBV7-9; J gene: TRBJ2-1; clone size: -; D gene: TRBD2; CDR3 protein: CASSLSSSGGSSYNEQFF
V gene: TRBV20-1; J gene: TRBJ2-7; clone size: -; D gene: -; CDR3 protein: CSAGPYRAPTYEQYF
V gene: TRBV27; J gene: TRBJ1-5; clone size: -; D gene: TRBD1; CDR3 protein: CASSLGTGGRQPQHF
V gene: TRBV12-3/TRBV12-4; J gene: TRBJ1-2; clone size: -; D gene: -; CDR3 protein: CASSLLMDYGYTF
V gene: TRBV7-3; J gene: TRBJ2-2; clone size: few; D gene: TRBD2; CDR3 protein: CASSAHPLTSPSPGELFF
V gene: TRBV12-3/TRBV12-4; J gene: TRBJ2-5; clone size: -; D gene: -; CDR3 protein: CASSPVGRQGTQYF
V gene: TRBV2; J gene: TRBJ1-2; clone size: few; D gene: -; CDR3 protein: CASSEAHTF